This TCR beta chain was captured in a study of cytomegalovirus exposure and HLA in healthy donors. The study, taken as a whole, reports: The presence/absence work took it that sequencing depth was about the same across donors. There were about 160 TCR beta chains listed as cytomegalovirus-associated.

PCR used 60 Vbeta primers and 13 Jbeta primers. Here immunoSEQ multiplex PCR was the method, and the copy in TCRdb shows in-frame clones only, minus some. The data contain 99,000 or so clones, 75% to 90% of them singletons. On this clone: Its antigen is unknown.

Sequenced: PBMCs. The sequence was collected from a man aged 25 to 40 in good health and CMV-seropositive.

DNA of the CDR3: TGCGCCAGCAGACCAGGGGGCACGATCGGTGAGCAGTTCTTC. Translating it yields CASRPGGTIGEQFF. The genes are TRBV5-1 and TRBJ2-1; 8 bases agree with TRBD1. This CDR3 spans 14 amino acids. V lost 5 bases to trimming and J lost 9 bases; unmatched junction nucleotides: 10. Germline V gene lookup returns CDR1 SGHRS and CDR2 YFSETQ.